This is a list of T cell receptor beta chains from one sample in a study of lymphopenia after photon versus proton radiotherapy. Using immunoSEQ multiplex PCR, the repertoire was profiled, and TCRdb retains in-frame clones only, with some absent. The sample comprises around 50,000 clones, approximately 84% of which are singletons, and around 2.2% rests with the top ten. Sequencing used peripheral blood, obtained from a patient treated with proton-based radiotherapy. The receptors shown here come from a man aged 55 to 69 with pancreatic cancer. The CDR3 runs from the conserved cysteine through the conserved F or W. A D gene is named only where the DNA matches it firmly. Expanded clones are given a class, and other clones once, few, many or no size at all.

j_gene,d_gene,v_gene,abundance,CDR3nt,CDR3aa
TRBJ2-1,.,TRBV15,once,TGTGCCACCAGCAGAGATATCGGGCTAGGACAGTTCTTC,CATSRDIGLGQFF
TRBJ2-1,TRBD2,TRBV29-1,.,TGCAGCGTTGAAAAGGCTAGCGGGCTCTACAATGAGCAGTTCTTC,CSVEKASGLYNEQFF
TRBJ2-1,.,TRBV5-1,.,TGCGCCAGCAGCTCGGATTACAGTAGGGGGAAAGGCAATGAGCAGTTCTTC,CASSSDYSRGKGNEQFF
TRBJ2-7,.,TRBV27,medium-sized,TGTGCCAGCAGTCCCGGACTCAGCTCCTACGAGCAGTACTTC,CASSPGLSSYEQYF
TRBJ1-1,TRBD1,TRBV5-1,.,TGCGCCAGCACCTCTACAGGGGGCCTCACTGAAGCTTTCTTT,CASTSTGGLTEAFF
TRBJ2-5,TRBD2,TRBV5-1,.,TGCGCCAGCAGCCCGTGGCCCACTAGCGGGCGAAAAGAGACCCAGTACTTC,CASSPWPTSGRKETQYF
TRBJ2-3,.,TRBV19,.,TGTGCCAGTAGTCAGCGAGGCAGCCTCACAGATACGCAGTATTTT,CASSQRGSLTDTQYF
TRBJ2-7,.,TRBV5-4,.,TGTGCCAGCAGCTTATTTCCCCACGAGCAGTACTTC,CASSLFPHEQYF
TRBJ2-7,.,TRBV28,.,TGTGCCAGCAGGGCGCCGGGGGTAGGGGAGCAGTACTTC,CASRAPGVGEQYF
TRBJ2-2,TRBD1,TRBV18,.,TGTGCCAGCTCAACTACTACTCCAGGGGGCGCGAACACCGGGGAGCTGTTTTTT,CASSTTTPGGANTGELFF
TRBJ2-1,.,TRBV6-6,once,TGTGCCAGCCGTTTCAGGACAGCCTCCTACAATGAGCAGTTCTTC,CASRFRTASYNEQFF
TRBJ2-4,TRBD1,TRBV19,.,TGTGCCAGTAGTGGGGACAGAAACATTCAGTACTTC,CASSGDRNIQYF
TRBJ2-7,.,TRBV6-6,once,TGTGCCAGCAGTTACGGGATTGACGCCTACGAGCAGTACTTC,CASSYGIDAYEQYF
TRBJ2-3,.,TRBV28,.,TGTGCCAGCAGTGGCAGTACCCCTCGGTCTGGGGGTCGGCAGTATTTT,CASSGSTPRSGGRQYF
TRBJ2-7,.,TRBV27,.,TGTGCCAGCAGTTCCCTCACAGGGAGAGGAATGAACGAGCAGTACTTC,CASSSLTGRGMNEQYF
TRBJ2-7,.,TRBV27,.,TGTGCCAGCAGTTCCCTTACCCCACTCTACGAGCAGTACTTC,CASSSLTPLYEQYF
TRBJ2-1,.,TRBV10-3,.,TGTGCCATCAGTGAGACCGACTTCAATGAGCAGTTCTTC,CAISETDFNEQFF
TRBJ2-7,TRBD2,TRBV28,.,TGTGCCAGCAGTCCGACTAGCGGGGGACTCTACGAGCAGTACTTC,CASSPTSGGLYEQYF
TRBJ2-5,TRBD2,TRBV10-2,once,TGCGCCAGCAGTGAGTGGACTAGCGGGAGACGAGAGACCCAGTACTTC,CASSEWTSGRRETQYF
TRBJ2-1,TRBD2,TRBV15,once,TGTGCCACCAGCACCAATACGGGGGGCAATGAGCAGTTCTTC,CATSTNTGGNEQFF
TRBJ2-2,.,TRBV14,.,TGTGCCAGCAGCCAAGACCCGGGACTCCACACCGGGGAGCTGTTTTTT,CASSQDPGLHTGELFF
TRBJ2-7,.,TRBV18,.,TGTGCCAGCTCACCGTCTAGTTTAGAGCAGTACTTC,CASSPSSLEQYF
TRBJ2-1,.,TRBV6-1,.,TGTGCAGTGTCGCGACGCGTTGGGGAGCAGTTCTTC,CAVSRRVGEQFF
TRBJ2-5,TRBD1,TRBV5-5,few,TGTGCCAGCAGCAAACTATCCGGGACAGGGCGAGAGACCCAGTACTTC,CASSKLSGTGRETQYF
TRBJ2-5,TRBD1,TRBV29-1,.,TGCAGCATAAGCGGACAGGGATCAGAGACCCAGTACTTC,CSISGQGSETQYF
TRBJ1-5,.,TRBV28,.,TGTGCCAGCGGTTGGACTGGGGGCAATCAGCCCCAGCATTTT,CASGWTGGNQPQHF